These 18 T cell receptor beta chains were sequenced from one sample in a study of T cells in women clearing cervical HPV infection. Produced via immunoSEQ multiplex PCR; TCRdb's table is partial and in-frame only. The sample includes about 40,000 clones. Sequencing was done on a sample of blood buffy coat. The receptors were sampled from a woman aged 18-70 years with a cervical HPV16 infection that either progressed to CIN3+ or cleared (not recorded which).

About this clone itself: The CDR3 goes on 3 residues after the read ends, and that part is filled in from the germline J gene. The chain couples TRBV6-4 to TRBJ2-1; 12 bases match TRBD2. Per germline, CDR1 MRHNA and CDR2 SNTAGT. This CDR3 region has 18 residues. Trimming at V came to 2 bases and at J to 3 bases, leaving 8 bases not matched to a gene. The CDR3 bases that were read are TGTGCCAGCAGTGACCCTAGCGGGGGGGCTTGGGTCTACAATGAG. Residues: CASSDPSGGAWVYNE. The full-length CDR3 reads as CASSDPSGGAWVYNEQFF.

Concerning this clone itself: Read data end 3 residues before the CDR3 end; the end is taken from the germline J gene. The rearrangement uses TRBV6-2 or TRBV6-3 and TRBJ2-3; 8 bases agree with TRBD2. The germline gives CDR1 MNHEY, CDR2 SVGEGT. Trimming cost V 5 bases and J 1 base; bases outside gene matches: 5. This CDR3 has 15 residues. Here the CDR3 reads CASSNRGGGTDTQYF. The CDR3 bases that were read are TGTGCCAGCAGTAACCGGGGGGGCGGCACAGATACG.

For this clone: The read finishes 3 residues shy of the CDR3 end, and the germline J gene is used to complete it. V usage is TRBV18 and J usage is TRBJ2-5; TRBD1 agrees at 9 bases. V gave up 1 base and J gave up 4 bases; unmatched junction bases: 4. This CDR3 has 15 residues. Germline V gene sequence: CDR1 KGHSH, CDR2 LQKENI. CDR3 DNA, as far as it was read: TGTGCCAGCTCACCACGGACAGGGGCGTTAGAGACC. Translating it yields CASSPRTGALET. The CDR3 in full is CASSPRTGALETQYF.

CDR3 bases read: TGCGCCAGCAGCTTGCTGCCCGGGGGGGACAATGAG. Protein: CASSLLPGGDNE. The CDR3 in its entirety is CASSLLPGGDNEQFF. V gene TRBV5-1 combines with J gene TRBJ2-1; 8 bases match TRBD2. The read finishes 3 residues shy of the CDR3 end, and the germline J gene is used to complete it. This CDR3 is built from 15 residues. CDR1 and CDR2 (germline): SGHRS, YFSETQ. Trimming took 1 base from V and 5 from J; bases not matched to a gene: 5.

In the case of this clone: The read terminates 3 residues ahead of where the CDR3 ends, so the germline J gene completes it. The J gene is TRBJ2-7, the V gene TRBV5-6; 8 nucleotides align to TRBD1. The CDR3 totals 15 residues. From germline, CDR1 is SGHDT and CDR2 YYEEEE. The V gene end was trimmed by 1 base and the J gene end by 6 bases; junction bases not matched to a gene: 9. The sequenced CDR3 bases are TGTGCCAGCAGCTTGTCCGGACAGGGAAGAGGCGAG. Encoded protein: CASSLSGQGRGE. The entire CDR3 is CASSLSGQGRGEQYF. Filled out from reference TRBV5-6 and TRBJ2-7, the complete variable domain reads DAGVTQSPTHLIKTRGQQVTLRCSPKSGHDTVSWYQQALGQGPQFIFQYYEEEERQRGNFPDRFSGHQFPNYSSELNVNALLLGDSALYLCASSLSGQGRGEQYFGPGTRLTVT.

A remark on this clone: The read ends 3 residues early relative to the CDR3; the germline J gene fills the gap. This sequence joins TRBV20-1 and TRBJ2-4; 10 bases are shared with TRBD1. Germline-derived CDR1 and CDR2 are DFQATT and SNEGSKA (reference sequence). The ends lost 3 bases at V and 0 bases at J; junction bases unmatched: 11. The CDR3 consists of 18 residues. The sequenced CDR3 bases are TGCAGTGCTAGTCTCCGGGACAGGGGAATAGGAGCCAAAAACATT. Its translation: CSASLRDRGIGAKNI. The entire CDR3 is CSASLRDRGIGAKNIQYF.

With respect to this clone: The missing CDR3 end, 3 residues past where the read stops, is filled in from the germline J gene. The chain is built from TRBV2 and TRBJ2-3, with 7 nucleotides matching TRBD1. This CDR3 has 15 residues. The junction had 7 bases not matched to a gene; V was cut back by 5 bases and J by 2 bases. Germline V CDR1 and CDR2: SNHLY, FYNNEI. CDR3: CASSTGQLHTDTQYF. Incomplete CDR3 DNA: TGTGCCAGCAGTACGGGACAGCTACACACAGATACG.

Points on this clone: The read is 3 residues too short to cover the CDR3 end, so that end is filled in from the germline J gene. The chain combines TRBV5-1 with TRBJ2-3, with 12 bases that match TRBD2. The CDR3 extends over 15 amino acids. The germline V gene has CDR1 SGHRS and CDR2 YFSETQ. CDR3 residues: CASSLGTSGWRTQYF. The sequenced CDR3 bases are TGCGCCAGCAGCCTCGGGACTAGCGGGTGGAGGACG.

As concerns this clone: From the germline J gene comes the end of the CDR3, since the read stops 3 residues before it. The rearrangement joins TRBV5-6 to TRBJ1-2; D gene uncertain. Deletions cut 3 bases from V and 7 bases from J, with 19 bases between. The CDR3 contains 15 residues. Germline V gene lookup returns CDR1 SGHDT and CDR2 YYEEEE. The CDR3 is CASSYVDNGDIGYTF. The DNA read from the CDR3 is TGTGCCAGCAGCTATGTTGACAACGGGGATATTGGC.

With respect to this clone: The sequence runs out 3 residues before the end of the CDR3; the remainder is reconstructed from the germline J gene. The chain employs TRBV4-1 and TRBJ2-5; no clear D gene. The CDR3 sequence is 15 residues long. Germline loops: CDR1 MGHRA, CDR2 YSYEKL. Trimming removed 1 base at V and 0 bases at J, with 9 bases between. The CDR3 DNA, read in part, is TGCGCCAGCAGCCAAGCCGACACGTACCAAGAGACC. Protein sequence: CASSQADTYQET. The CDR3 as a whole reads CASSQADTYQETQYF.

On this clone: The read is 3 residues too short to cover the CDR3 end, so that end is filled in from the germline J gene. The V and J genes are TRBV11-1 and TRBJ1-1, with 8 bases lining up with TRBD1. The CDR3 runs to 15 residues. Germline V gives CDR1 SGHAT, CDR2 FQDESV (reference sequence). The J segment lost 4 bases and the V segment lost 2 bases, leaving 6 bases of the junction unmatched. The CDR3 sequence: CASSLSYTGGTEAFF. The part of the CDR3 DNA that was read is TGTGCCAGCAGCTTATCTTACACAGGGGGCACTGAA.

Turning to this clone: The read gets to within 3 residues of the CDR3 end, and the germline J gene fills in the rest. The chain links TRBV4-2 to TRBJ2-7, with 8 bases fitting TRBD2. The ends lost 3 bases at V and 3 bases at J; junction bases unmatched: 4. In germline, CDR1 is LGHNA, CDR2 YNFKEQ. The CDR3 sequence is 14 residues long. The CDR3 spells CASSHPGGNYEQYF. The CDR3 DNA, read in part, is TGTGCCAGCAGCCACCCGGGGGGGAACTACGAG.

In the case of this clone: The CDR3 end falls 3 residues outside the read, so it is completed with the germline J gene. This chain connects TRBV6-4 to TRBJ1-6, with a possible D match to TRBD1 (5 bases). From germline, CDR1 is MRHNA and CDR2 SNTAGT. The CDR3 loop spans 15 amino acids. Trimming left V 0 bases short and J 6 bases short, with 9 bases between. The CDR3 DNA, read in part, is TGTGCCAGCAGTGACTCGGAGCAGGGTAATTCACCC. Residues: CASSDSEQGNSP. The entire CDR3 reads CASSDSEQGNSPLHF.

Remarks on this clone: The read comes to an end 3 residues before the CDR3 does, leaving the germline J gene to fill in the end. The genes are TRBV6-2 or TRBV6-3 and TRBJ1-5, with D maybe TRBD1 (6 bases). The CDR3 is 14 residues long. Looked up from germline, CDR1 is MNHEY and CDR2 is SVGEGT. V was trimmed by 6 bases and J by 6 bases, leaving 15 bases between them. Partial CDR3 DNA: TGTGCCAGCAGCCAGGGGCTGGGGCTTCAGCCC. Protein: CASSQGLGLQP. The entire CDR3 sequence reads CASSQGLGLQPQHF.

A word on this clone: From the germline J gene comes the end of the CDR3, since the read stops 3 residues before it. The chain uses TRBV11-2 and TRBJ2-2; the match to TRBD1 covers 8 bases. In germline, CDR1 is SGHAT, CDR2 FQNNGV. This CDR3 spans 15 amino acids. The V gene end was trimmed by 5 bases and the J gene end by 4 bases; junction bases not matched to a gene: 6. The CDR3 DNA, read in part, is TGTGCCAGCAGCCACGGACAGGGAAGCACCGGGGAG. Residues: CASSHGQGSTGE. From start to end, the CDR3 is CASSHGQGSTGELFF.

In regard to this clone: The DNA ends 3 residues before the CDR3 does, and the rest of the CDR3 is filled in from the germline J gene. The chain joins TRBV6-1 to TRBJ2-2, with 10 nucleotides matching TRBD1. In germline, CDR1 is MNHNS, CDR2 SASEGT. The CDR3 is 15 residues long. Losses at the gene ends were 4 bases for V and 3 bases for J; bases not matched to a gene: 2. The CDR3 bases that were read are TGTGCCAGCAGTGGACAGGGGGCTCACACCGGGGAG. Protein sequence: CASSGQGAHTGE. In full, the CDR3 reads CASSGQGAHTGELFF.

CDR3 DNA (partial): TGTGCCAGCAGTGCACGGAACAGGGGGGGCGAG. The encoded protein is CASSARNRGGE. The whole CDR3 is CASSARNRGGEQYF. J is TRBJ2-7 and V is TRBV6-1, with D possibly being TRBD1 (8 bases). Sequencing ends 3 residues short of the CDR3 end; the germline J gene provides the rest. Trimming left V 4 bases short and J 6 bases short, with 16 bases between. Germline CDR1 MNHNS, CDR2 SASEGT. The CDR3 spans 14 residues.

Remarks on this clone: The sequence runs out 3 residues before the end of the CDR3; the remainder is reconstructed from the germline J gene. This chain uses TRBV19 with TRBJ2-1; TRBD1 aligns across 7 bases. There are 15 residues in the CDR3. Trimming cost V 6 bases and J 0 bases; bases outside gene matches: 5. Germline assignment: CDR1 LNHDA and CDR2 SQIVND (reference sequence). The CDR3 DNA, read in part, is TGTGCCAGTAGGGGGGACAGCCGCTCCTACAATGAG. Its protein is CASRGDSRSYNE. The whole CDR3 region reads CASRGDSRSYNEQFF.